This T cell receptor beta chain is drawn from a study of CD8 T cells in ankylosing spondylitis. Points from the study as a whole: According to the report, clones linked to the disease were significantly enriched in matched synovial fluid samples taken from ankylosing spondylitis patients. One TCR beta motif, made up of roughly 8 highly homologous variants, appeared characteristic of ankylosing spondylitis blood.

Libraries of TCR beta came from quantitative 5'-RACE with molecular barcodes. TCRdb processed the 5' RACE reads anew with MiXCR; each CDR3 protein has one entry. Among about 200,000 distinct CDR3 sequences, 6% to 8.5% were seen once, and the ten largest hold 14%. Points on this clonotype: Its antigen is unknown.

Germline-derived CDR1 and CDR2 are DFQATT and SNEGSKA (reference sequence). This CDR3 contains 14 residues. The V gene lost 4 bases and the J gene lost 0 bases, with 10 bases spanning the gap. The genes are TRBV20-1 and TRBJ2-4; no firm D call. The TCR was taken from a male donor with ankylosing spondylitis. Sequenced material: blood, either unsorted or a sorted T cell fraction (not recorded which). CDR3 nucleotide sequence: TGCAGTGCTACGCTTGCTTTAGCCAAAAACATTCAGTACTTC. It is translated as CSATLALAKNIQYF.